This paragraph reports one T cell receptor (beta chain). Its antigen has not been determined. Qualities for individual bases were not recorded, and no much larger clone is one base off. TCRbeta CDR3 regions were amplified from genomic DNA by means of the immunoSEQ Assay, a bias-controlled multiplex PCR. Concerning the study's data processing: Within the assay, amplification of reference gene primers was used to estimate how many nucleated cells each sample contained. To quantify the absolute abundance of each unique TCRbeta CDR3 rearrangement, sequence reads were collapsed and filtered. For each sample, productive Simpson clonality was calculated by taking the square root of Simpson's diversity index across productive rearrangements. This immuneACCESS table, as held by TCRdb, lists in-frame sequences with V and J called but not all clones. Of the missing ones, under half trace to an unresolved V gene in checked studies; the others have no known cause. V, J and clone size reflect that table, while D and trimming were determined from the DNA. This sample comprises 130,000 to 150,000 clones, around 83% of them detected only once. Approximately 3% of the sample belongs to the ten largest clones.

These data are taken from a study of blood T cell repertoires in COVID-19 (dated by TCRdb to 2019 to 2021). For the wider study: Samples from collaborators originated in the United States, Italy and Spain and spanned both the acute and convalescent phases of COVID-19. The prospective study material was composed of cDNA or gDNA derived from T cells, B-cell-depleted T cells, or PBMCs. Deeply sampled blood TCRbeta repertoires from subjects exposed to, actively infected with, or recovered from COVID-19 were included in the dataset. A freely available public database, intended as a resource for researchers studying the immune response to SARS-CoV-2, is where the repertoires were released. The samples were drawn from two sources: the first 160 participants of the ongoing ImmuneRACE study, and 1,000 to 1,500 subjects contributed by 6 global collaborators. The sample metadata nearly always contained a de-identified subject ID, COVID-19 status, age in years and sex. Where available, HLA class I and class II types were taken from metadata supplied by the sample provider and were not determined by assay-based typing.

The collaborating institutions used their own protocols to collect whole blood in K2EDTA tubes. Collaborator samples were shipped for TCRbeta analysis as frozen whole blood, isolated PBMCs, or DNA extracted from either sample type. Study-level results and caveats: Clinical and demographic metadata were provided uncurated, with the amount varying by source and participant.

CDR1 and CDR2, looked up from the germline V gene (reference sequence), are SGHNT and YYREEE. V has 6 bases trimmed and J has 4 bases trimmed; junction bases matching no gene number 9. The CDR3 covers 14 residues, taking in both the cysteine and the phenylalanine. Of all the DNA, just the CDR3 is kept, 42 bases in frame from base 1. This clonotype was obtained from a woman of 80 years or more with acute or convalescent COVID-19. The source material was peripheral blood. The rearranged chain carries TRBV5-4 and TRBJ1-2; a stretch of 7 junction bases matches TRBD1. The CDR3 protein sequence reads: CASMAAGGRYGYTF. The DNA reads TGTGCCAGCATGGCGGCAGGGGGTCGCTATGGCTACACCTTC.